A selection of T cell receptor beta chains follows, all from one sample in a study of cytomegalovirus exposure and HLA in healthy donors. Sequencing was performed with immunoSEQ multiplex PCR; in TCRdb, only in-frame clones are kept and a portion is missing. The sample includes over 100,000 clones, approximately 90% of them seen just once. The source material was PBMCs. All receptors derive from a woman aged 18-29 years in good health and CMV-seropositive. The CDR3 runs from the conserved cysteine through the conserved F or W. D genes are given only for firm matches.

V gene: TRBV25-1; D gene: TRBD1; CDR3 protein: CASTGDRGREKLFF
V gene: TRBV13; D gene: TRBD2; CDR3 protein: CASSPPGLAAPFTDTQYF
V gene: TRBV6-1; D gene: TRBD2; CDR3 protein: CASSDGTSGRSTDTQYF
V gene: TRBV15; D gene: TRBD2; CDR3 protein: CATSALRTSGRAGELFF
V gene: TRBV7-2; D gene: .; CDR3 protein: CASSIGQSGNTIYF
V gene: TRBV2; D gene: TRBD2; CDR3 protein: CASRGTSGFNTGELFF
V gene: TRBV5-4; D gene: TRBD2; CDR3 protein: CASSLAGGPEETQYF
V gene: TRBV5-1; D gene: TRBD2; CDR3 protein: CASSLGLAGPWETQYF
V gene: TRBV10-3; D gene: TRBD1; CDR3 protein: CAISEVFGTGKVGTEAFF
V gene: TRBV5-6; D gene: TRBD1; CDR3 protein: CASGQGEQYF
V gene: TRBV30; D gene: .; CDR3 protein: CAWGTAGGNTEAFF
V gene: TRBV5-6; D gene: .; CDR3 protein: CASSLDYRVETQYF
V gene: TRBV7-2; D gene: .; CDR3 protein: CASSLTRYEQYF
V gene: TRBV4-2; D gene: TRBD1; CDR3 protein: CASSRQGATEAFF
V gene: TRBV12-5; D gene: .; CDR3 protein: CASGLDTNTGELFF
V gene: TRBV4-1; D gene: TRBD1; CDR3 protein: CASSQGQGGNTIYF
V gene: TRBV25-1; D gene: TRBD1; CDR3 protein: CASSEVGTVNIQYF
V gene: TRBV4-2; D gene: TRBD1; CDR3 protein: CASSTGTGGIGEQFF
V gene: TRBV7-2; D gene: TRBD1; CDR3 protein: CASSLPGQYTEAFF
V gene: TRBV6-5; D gene: TRBD1; CDR3 protein: CASSYVQGAGEKLFF
V gene: TRBV7-9; D gene: .; CDR3 protein: CASSFGTSNTIYF
V gene: TRBV5-1; D gene: .; CDR3 protein: CASSLDKSYEQYF
V gene: TRBV7-9; D gene: TRBD1; CDR3 protein: CASSPTGGWGNTEAFF
V gene: TRBV7-2; D gene: .; CDR3 protein: CASSLGSAGVMTQYF
V gene: TRBV14; D gene: TRBD1; CDR3 protein: CASSPRTGGNYEQYF
V gene: TRBV30; D gene: .; CDR3 protein: CAWSAPPDTQYF
V gene: TRBV6-5; D gene: .; CDR3 protein: CASSYSPGIGYTF
V gene: TRBV7-8; D gene: .; CDR3 protein: CASSSIKGWRAQHF
V gene: TRBV9; D gene: TRBD2; CDR3 protein: CASSVVAGVSSYNEQFF
V gene: TRBV19; D gene: TRBD1; CDR3 protein: CASSVGQGNTEAFF
V gene: TRBV11-2; D gene: TRBD1; CDR3 protein: CASSLGQGRNTQYF
V gene: TRBV6-1; D gene: .; CDR3 protein: CASGQEYSNQPQHF
V gene: TRBV18; D gene: .; CDR3 protein: CASSQTDYNEQFF
V gene: TRBV9; D gene: TRBD2; CDR3 protein: CASSVGLAGRKDIQYF
V gene: TRBV10-3; D gene: TRBD1; CDR3 protein: CATQGPGTGPYGYTF
V gene: TRBV5-1; D gene: .; CDR3 protein: CASSPSGQPNTEAFF
V gene: TRBV5-4; D gene: .; CDR3 protein: CASTPGAGNEQYF
V gene: TRBV6-5; D gene: TRBD2; CDR3 protein: CASSYGSRTSIDEQFF
V gene: TRBV7-9; D gene: TRBD1; CDR3 protein: CAGSRQGVGYGYTF
V gene: TRBV18; D gene: TRBD1; CDR3 protein: CASSPSRQGLIEQYF
V gene: TRBV19; D gene: .; CDR3 protein: CASSIKGSGYTF
V gene: TRBV4-1; D gene: TRBD1; CDR3 protein: CASSRGQGGQPQHF
V gene: TRBV5-1; D gene: TRBD1; CDR3 protein: CASSSEGGGFDNEQFF
V gene: TRBV6-1; D gene: .; CDR3 protein: CASSVRAPGGGELFF
V gene: TRBV7-2; D gene: TRBD1; CDR3 protein: CASSTRQGAWGYTF
V gene: TRBV4-1; D gene: .; CDR3 protein: CASSQEGSARASSSTDTQYF
V gene: TRBV19; D gene: .; CDR3 protein: CASSIVSQNYGYTF
V gene: TRBV25-1; D gene: TRBD1; CDR3 protein: CASRRQGATDTQYF
V gene: TRBV11-2; D gene: TRBD2; CDR3 protein: CASSPRPSGRTDTQYF
V gene: TRBV18; D gene: TRBD2; CDR3 protein: CASSPTSGYFTDTQYF